The TCR beta chain described here comes from a study of T cell responses to AZD1222 COVID-19 vaccine. A remark on this clone: Its antigen remains unknown.

Study-wide results and caveats: All repertoire sampling was performed exclusively after the peak T cell response. Among spike-specific TCRs, nearly half reportedly target unmutated variant regions. Only six AZD1222 recipients tested seropositive at baseline. Clonal diversity was possibly underestimated; the donors were predominantly white British and more often female.

There are 13 residues in the CDR3. V shed 4 bases, J shed 8 bases, and the junction held 4 bases outside the gene matches. CDR1 and CDR2 from the germline V gene are LGHDT and YNNKEL (reference sequence). Using immunoSEQ multiplex PCR, the repertoire was profiled, and TCRdb retains in-frame clones only, with some absent. The data contain more than 140,000 clones, around 88% of them singletons. The receptor comes from an adult in good health. The V gene is TRBV3-1 (or the pseudogene TRBV3-2), the J gene TRBJ1-2; the match to TRBD1 covers 10 bases. Sequencing used peripheral blood, obtained on day 0 of MenACWY control vaccination. CDR3 sequence reads: CASSRTGGEGYTF. The CDR3 DNA reads TGTGCCAGCAGCCGGACAGGGGGGGAGGGCTACACCTTC.